The 7 T cell receptor beta chains in this list originate from one sample, sequenced in a study of T-cell reconstitution after alpha-beta-depleted transplantation in children. The TCRbeta library was prepared with unique molecular identifiers. TCRdb independently ran MiXCR on the PCR reads; one entry per CDR3 protein. Of about 120,000 distinct CDR3 sequences in the sample, roughly 24% were seen once. This specimen consisted of PBMCs, mostly from graft donor cells, obtained 180 days after TCRalphabeta/CD19-depleted stem cell transplant. The receptors originated from a male patient aged 2 to 9 who had a stem cell transplant for chronic granulomatous disease, so the T cells may come from the graft donor.

This chain joins TRBV27 and TRBJ1-5; 7 bases are shared with TRBD1. Germline V CDR1 and CDR2: MNHEY, SMNVEV (reference sequence). Germline trimming cut 2 bases from V and 6 bases from J; bases unmatched to any gene: 7. CDR3 length: 15 amino acids. CDR3 sequence (DNA): TGTGCCAGCAGTTTAGATCCAGGGGGAAGTCAGCCCCAGCATTTT. Translated, it gives CASSLDPGGSQPQHF.

This clonotype was counted ten times or more. The chain is built from TRBV6-5 and TRBJ2-5; unclear D gene. The CDR3 totals 14 residues. CDR1 is MNHEY, CDR2 SVGAGI, per germline. V lost 2 bases and J lost 1, with 8 bases in between. This CDR3 reads CASSYSSSQETQYF. The CDR3 coding sequence is TGTGCCAGCAGTTACAGCTCAAGCCAAGAGACCCAGTACTTC.

The V and J genes are TRBV20-1 and TRBJ2-1; no reliable D call. V was shortened by 5 bases and J by 4 bases, with 6 bases between the two germline ends. The CDR3 runs 11 residues. The V gene's germline CDR1 is DFQATT and CDR2 SNEGSKA (reference sequence). Here the CDR3 reads CSAAFYNEQFF. The CDR3 nucleotides are TGCAGTGCTGCCTTTTACAATGAGCAGTTCTTC.

This clonotype was observed at least ten times. DNA of the CDR3: TGTGCCAGCAGCAGACTAGCGGGAAGCACAGATACGCAGTATTTT. It encodes CASSRLAGSTDTQYF. V usage is TRBV6-4 and J usage is TRBJ2-3; 11 positions match TRBD2. This CDR3 comprises 15 residues. In germline, CDR1 is MRHNA, CDR2 SNTAGT. V shed 6 bases and J 0 bases; nucleotides not matched to a gene: 2.

The chain recombines TRBV28 with TRBJ1-1; D is possibly TRBD1 (5 bases). The CDR3 is 15 residues long. Germline values: CDR1 MDHEN, CDR2 SYDVKM. Trimming took 4 bases from V and 1 from J, leaving 13 bases between them. This CDR3 is CASSSSIGGNTEAFF. DNA for the CDR3: TGTGCCAGCAGTTCATCCATTGGGGGGAACACTGAAGCTTTCTTT.

This clonotype has ten or more counts. The chain uses TRBV5-1 and TRBJ1-1; TRBD1 might be the D (5 bases). CDR1 is SGHRS and CDR2 is YFSETQ in the germline V gene. This CDR3 comprises 16 residues. Trimming stripped 1 base from V and 4 bases from J, with 17 bases between. The DNA of the CDR3 is TGCGCCAGCAGCTTGATGGGGTCAGGGTATAGCACTGAAGCTTTCTTT. It specifies CASSLMGSGYSTEAFF.

V usage is TRBV5-5 and J usage is TRBJ2-7; TRBD2 agrees at 8 bases. In germline, CDR1 is SGHKS, CDR2 YYEKEE (reference sequence). The J segment lost 4 bases and the V segment lost 4 bases, leaving 10 bases of the junction unmatched. The length of the CDR3 is 15 residues. CDR3 sequence reads: CASSPALAEGYEQYF. Written as DNA, the CDR3 is TGTGCCAGCAGCCCGGCACTAGCGGAGGGATACGAGCAGTACTTC. Drawing the rest from reference TRBV5-5 and TRBJ2-7, the complete variable domain is DAGVTQSPTHLIKTRGQQVTLRCSPISGHKSVSWYQQVLGQGPQFIFQYYEKEERGRGNFPDRFSARQFPNYSSELNVNALLLGDSALYLCASSPALAEGYEQYFGPGTRLTVT.